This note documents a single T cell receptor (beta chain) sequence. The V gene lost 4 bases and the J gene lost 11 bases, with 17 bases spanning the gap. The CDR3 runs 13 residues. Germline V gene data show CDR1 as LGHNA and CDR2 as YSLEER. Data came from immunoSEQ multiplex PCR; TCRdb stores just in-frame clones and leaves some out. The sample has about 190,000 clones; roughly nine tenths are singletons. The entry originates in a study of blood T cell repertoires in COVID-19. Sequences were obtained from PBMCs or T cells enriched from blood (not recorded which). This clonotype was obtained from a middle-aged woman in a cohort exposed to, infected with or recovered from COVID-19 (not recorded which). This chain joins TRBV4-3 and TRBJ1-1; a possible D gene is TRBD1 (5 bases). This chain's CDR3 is CASSPKGASGAFF. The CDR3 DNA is TGCGCCAGCAGCCCCAAAGGGGCCTCCGGGGCTTTCTTT.